This T cell receptor (beta chain) was sequenced during a study of cytotoxic CD8 clonotypes in ibrutinib-treated CLL. Study-wide context: By median roughly 62 months, roughly 12 had progressed and about 15 stayed remitted; responses had been 2 complete and around 24 partial. Response specimens were obtained following a median treatment duration of approximately 11 months, with a range of 6 to 36.

Regarding this clone: Its cognate antigen is unknown.

The J segment lost 2 bases and the V segment lost 6 bases, leaving 7 bases of the junction unmatched. Per germline, CDR1 LNHDA and CDR2 SQIVND (reference sequence). The CDR3 has 15 residues. General study findings and limits: Starting clonality was above that of age-matched healthy donors and tracked circulating CD8+ T-cell counts.

TCRdb keeps only in-frame clones here, not all; method: immunoSEQ multiplex PCR. The sample gives a few hundred thousand clones, about 77% of which show up once; about 6.3% is in the top ten. With cryopreserved PBMCs as the source, roughly 1.8 micrograms of genomic DNA went to TCR beta libraries. The source was PBMCs, collected before ibrutinib treatment. The chain has TRBV19 and TRBJ2-7; 10 bases line up with TRBD1. The origin of this receptor is a human donor with chronic lymphocytic leukemia. The CDR3 DNA is TGTGCCAGTAGCCTTAGGGGACAGGGGACCTACGAGCAGTACTTC. Protein: CASSLRGQGTYEQYF.